Described below is a single T cell receptor beta chain sequence and its context. A single count supports this clone. Its antigen target is currently unknown. No base-level quality is on record; no much larger clone is a single base apart. This specimen comes from a study of blood T cell repertoires in COVID-19 (dated by TCRdb to between 2020 and 2021). The study in broad terms: Samples covering the acute and convalescent phases of COVID-19 were provided by collaborators in the United States, Italy and Spain. A freely available public database, intended as a resource for researchers studying the immune response to SARS-CoV-2, is where the repertoires were released. Where HLA class I and class II types were available, the types were taken from metadata supplied by the sample provider, not from assay-based typing. The prospective study material was composed of cDNA or gDNA derived from T cells, B-cell-depleted T cells, or PBMCs. The dataset comprised deeply sampled blood TCRbeta repertoires from subjects exposed to, actively infected with, or recovered from COVID-19. The sample metadata nearly always contained a de-identified subject ID, COVID-19 status, age in years and sex. The samples were drawn from the first 160 participants of the ongoing ImmuneRACE study and from 950 to 1,500 subjects provided by 6 global collaborators.

Collaborating institutions collected whole blood in K2EDTA tubes following their own protocols. For TCRbeta analysis, collaborators shipped samples as frozen whole blood, isolated PBMCs, or DNA extracted from either of those sample types. TCRbeta CDR3 regions were amplified from genomic DNA by means of the immunoSEQ Assay, a bias-controlled multiplex PCR. In the paper's pipeline: Within the assay, amplification of reference gene primers was used to estimate how many nucleated cells each sample contained. Sequence reads were collapsed and filtered to measure the absolute abundance of every unique TCRbeta CDR3 rearrangement. For each sample, productive Simpson clonality was calculated by taking the square root of Simpson's diversity index across productive rearrangements. TCRdb re-hosts the immuneACCESS table, in-frame sequences only. Its copies lack some clones; in the studies checked, an unresolved V gene accounts for under half of them, and the cause for the rest is not known. V, J and clone size derive from that table, while D and trimming were established from the DNA sequence. This sample comprises tens of thousands of clones, 90% of them detected only once. Approximately 2.5% of the sample comes from the top ten.

Overall study results and their limits: Clinical and demographic metadata were provided uncurated, with the amount varying by source and participant.

The TCR sequence derives from a human donor in a cohort sampled during active COVID-19. Sequenced material: peripheral blood.

In nucleotide form, the sequence is TGTGCCAGCAGCTTGATGGCGGCAGGGATCAACAATGAGCAGTTCTTC. It codes for CASSLMAAGINNEQFF. The rearranged segments are TRBV5-6 and TRBJ2-1, with a tentative D gene TRBD1 over 5 matching bases. The germline ends are 16 bases apart after V is trimmed by 1 base and J by 5 bases. The CDR1 and CDR2 encoded by the germline V gene are SGHDT and YYEEEE. From its cysteine to its phenylalanine, the CDR3 spans 16 amino acids. Only the CDR3 part of the read is kept: 48 bases, read in frame from the first base.